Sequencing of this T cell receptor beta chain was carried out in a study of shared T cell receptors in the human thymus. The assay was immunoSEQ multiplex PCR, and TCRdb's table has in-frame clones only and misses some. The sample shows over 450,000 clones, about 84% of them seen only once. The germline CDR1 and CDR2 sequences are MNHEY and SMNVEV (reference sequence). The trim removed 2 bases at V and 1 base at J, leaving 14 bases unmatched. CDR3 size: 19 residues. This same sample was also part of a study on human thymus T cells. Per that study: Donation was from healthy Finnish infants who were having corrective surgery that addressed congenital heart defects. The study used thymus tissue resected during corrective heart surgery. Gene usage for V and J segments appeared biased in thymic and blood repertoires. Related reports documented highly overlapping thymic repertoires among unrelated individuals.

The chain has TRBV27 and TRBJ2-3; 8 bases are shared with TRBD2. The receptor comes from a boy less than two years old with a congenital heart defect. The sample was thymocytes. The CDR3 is CASSLGGRMGPGGTDTQYF. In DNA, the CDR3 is TGTGCCAGCAGTTTAGGCGGGAGGATGGGCCCTGGAGGCACAGATACGCAGTATTTT.